This paragraph reports one T cell receptor (beta chain). This entry is derived from a study of blood T cell repertoires in COVID-19. V lost 5 bases and J 2 bases, leaving 16 bases between the germline ends. This CDR3 is 16 amino acids long. The germline CDR1 and CDR2 sequences are LNHDA and SQIVND (reference sequence). Here immunoSEQ multiplex PCR was the method, and the copy in TCRdb shows in-frame clones only, minus some. The table lists 90,000 to 100,000 clones, roughly 79% of them singletons. Sequencing was carried out using peripheral blood. This TCR was recovered from a man in his sixties or seventies with acute or convalescent COVID-19. The rearrangement links TRBV19 to TRBJ1-5; D is undetermined. The CDR3 nucleotides are TGTGCCAGTAGTTCGGGAGCTACCTTCGGCAATCAGCCCCAGCATTTT. Its protein is CASSSGATFGNQPQHF. Looking up the rest from reference TRBV19 and TRBJ1-5 gives the full variable domain: DGGITQSPKYLFRKEGQNVTLSCEQNLNHDAMYWYRQDPGQGLRLIYYSQIVNDFQKGDIAEGYSVSREKKESFPLTVTSAQKNPTAFYLCASSSGATFGNQPQHFGDGTRLSIL.